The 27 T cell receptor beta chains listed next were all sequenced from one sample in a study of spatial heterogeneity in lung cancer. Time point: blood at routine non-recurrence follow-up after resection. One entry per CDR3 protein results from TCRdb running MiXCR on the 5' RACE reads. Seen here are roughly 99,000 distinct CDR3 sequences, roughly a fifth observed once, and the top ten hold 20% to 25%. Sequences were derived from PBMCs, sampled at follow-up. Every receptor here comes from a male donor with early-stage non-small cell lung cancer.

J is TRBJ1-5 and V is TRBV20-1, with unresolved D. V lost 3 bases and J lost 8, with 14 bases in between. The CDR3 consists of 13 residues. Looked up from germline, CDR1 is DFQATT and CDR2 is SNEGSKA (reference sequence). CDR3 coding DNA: TGCAGTGCTAGGGGAGGCCCCGTGGAGCCCCAGCATTTT. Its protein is CSARGGPVEPQHF.

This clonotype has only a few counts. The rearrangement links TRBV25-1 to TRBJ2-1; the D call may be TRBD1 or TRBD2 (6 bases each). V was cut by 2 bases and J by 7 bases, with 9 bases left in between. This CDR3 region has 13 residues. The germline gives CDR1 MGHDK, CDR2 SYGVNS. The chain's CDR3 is CASSEGGGNEQFF. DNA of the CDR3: TGTGCCAGCAGTGAAGGAGGGGGGAATGAGCAGTTCTTC. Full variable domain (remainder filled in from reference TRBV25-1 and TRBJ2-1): EADIYQTPRYLVIGTGKKITLECSQTMGHDKMYWYQQDPGMELHLIHYSYGVNSTEKGDLSSESTVSRIRTEHFPLTLESARPSHTSQYLCASSEGGGNEQFFGPGTRLTVL.

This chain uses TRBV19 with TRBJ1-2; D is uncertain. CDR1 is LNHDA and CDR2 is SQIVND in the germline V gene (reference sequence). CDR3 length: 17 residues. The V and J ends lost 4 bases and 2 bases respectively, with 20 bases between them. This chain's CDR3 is CASSSGYLSGANYGYTF. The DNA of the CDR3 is TGTGCCAGTAGTAGCGGTTATTTAAGCGGAGCAAACTATGGCTACACCTTC.

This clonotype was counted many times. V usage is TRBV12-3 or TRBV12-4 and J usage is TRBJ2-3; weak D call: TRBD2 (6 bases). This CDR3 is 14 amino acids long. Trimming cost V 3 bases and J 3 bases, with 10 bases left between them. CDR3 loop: CASSFGGETDTQYF. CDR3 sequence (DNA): TGTGCCAGCAGTTTCGGGGGTGAGACAGATACGCAGTATTTT.

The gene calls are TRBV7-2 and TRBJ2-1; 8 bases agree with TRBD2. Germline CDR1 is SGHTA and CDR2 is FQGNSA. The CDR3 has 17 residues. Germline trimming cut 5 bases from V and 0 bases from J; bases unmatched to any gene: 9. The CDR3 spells CASSPTSGTSSYNEQFF. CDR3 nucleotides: TGTGCCAGCAGCCCTACTTCCGGGACTAGCTCCTACAATGAGCAGTTCTTC.

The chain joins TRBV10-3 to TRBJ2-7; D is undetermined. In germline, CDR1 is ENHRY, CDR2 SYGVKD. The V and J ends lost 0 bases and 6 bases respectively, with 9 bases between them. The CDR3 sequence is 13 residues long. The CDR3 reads CAISESSVGEQYV. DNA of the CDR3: TGTGCCATCAGTGAGTCGAGCGTTGGCGAGCAGTACGTC.

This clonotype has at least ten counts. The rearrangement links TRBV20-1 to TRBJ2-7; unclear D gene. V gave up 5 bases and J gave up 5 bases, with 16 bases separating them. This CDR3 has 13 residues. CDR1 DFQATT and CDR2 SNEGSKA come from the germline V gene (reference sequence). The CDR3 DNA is TGCAGTGCTCACCCCCTGGCATTCGACGAGCAGTACTTC. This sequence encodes CSAHPLAFDEQYF.

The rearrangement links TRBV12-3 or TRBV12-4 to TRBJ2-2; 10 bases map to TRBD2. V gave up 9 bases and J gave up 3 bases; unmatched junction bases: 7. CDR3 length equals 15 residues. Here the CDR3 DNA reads TGTGCCAGTTTCCCCAGCGGGAGGGACACCGGGGAGCTGTTTTTT. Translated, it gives CASFPSGRDTGELFF.

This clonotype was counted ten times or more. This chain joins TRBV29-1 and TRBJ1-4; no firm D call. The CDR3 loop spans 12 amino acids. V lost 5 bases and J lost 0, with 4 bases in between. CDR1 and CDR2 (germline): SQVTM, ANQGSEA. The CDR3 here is CSVTTTNEKLFF. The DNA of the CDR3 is TGCAGCGTTACAACAACTAATGAAAAACTGTTTTTT.

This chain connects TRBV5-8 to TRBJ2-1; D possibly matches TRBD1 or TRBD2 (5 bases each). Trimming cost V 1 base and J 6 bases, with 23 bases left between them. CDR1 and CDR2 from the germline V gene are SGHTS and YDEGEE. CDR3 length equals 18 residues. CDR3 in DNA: TGTGCCAGCAGCTTGATATTATGGGACCCCGAAGGGAGCAATGAGCAGTTCTTC. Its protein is CASSLILWDPEGSNEQFF.

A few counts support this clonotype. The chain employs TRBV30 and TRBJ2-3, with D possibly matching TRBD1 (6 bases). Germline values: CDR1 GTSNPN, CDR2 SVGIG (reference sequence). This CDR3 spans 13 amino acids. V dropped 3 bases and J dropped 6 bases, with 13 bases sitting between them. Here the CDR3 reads CAWRLTGSDTQYF. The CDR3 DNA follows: TGTGCCTGGAGACTCACAGGGTCCGATACGCAGTATTTT.

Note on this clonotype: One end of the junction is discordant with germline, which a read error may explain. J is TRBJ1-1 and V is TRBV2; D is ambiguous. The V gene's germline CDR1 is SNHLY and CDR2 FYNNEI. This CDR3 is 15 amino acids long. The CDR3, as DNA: TGTGTCAGCAGCCCCCAAGCGCAGACGAACACTGAAGCTTTCTTT. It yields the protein CVSSPQAQTNTEAFF.

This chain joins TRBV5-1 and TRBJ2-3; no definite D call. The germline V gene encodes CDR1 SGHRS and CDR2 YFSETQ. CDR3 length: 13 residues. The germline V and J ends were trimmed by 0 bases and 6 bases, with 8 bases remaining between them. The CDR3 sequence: CASSLVPEDTQYF. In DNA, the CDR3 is TGCGCCAGCAGCTTGGTCCCCGAGGATACGCAGTATTTT.

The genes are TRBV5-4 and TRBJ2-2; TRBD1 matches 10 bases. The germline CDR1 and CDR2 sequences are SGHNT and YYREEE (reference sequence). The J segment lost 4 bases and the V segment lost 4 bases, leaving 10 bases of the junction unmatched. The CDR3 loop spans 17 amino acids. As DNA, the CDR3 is TGTGCCAGCAGCGCCAAGGGACAGGGGACCGGCACCGGGGAGCTGTTTTTT. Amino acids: CASSAKGQGTGTGELFF.

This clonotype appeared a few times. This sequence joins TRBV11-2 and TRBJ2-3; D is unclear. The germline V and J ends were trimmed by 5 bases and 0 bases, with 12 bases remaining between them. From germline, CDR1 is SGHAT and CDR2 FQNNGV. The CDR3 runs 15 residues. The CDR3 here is CASSPRRLSTDTQYF. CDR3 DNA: TGTGCCAGCAGCCCCCGTCGGCTAAGCACAGATACGCAGTATTTT.

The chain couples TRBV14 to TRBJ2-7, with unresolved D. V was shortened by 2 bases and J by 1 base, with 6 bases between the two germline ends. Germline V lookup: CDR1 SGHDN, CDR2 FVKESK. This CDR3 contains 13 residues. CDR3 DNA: TGTGCCAGCAGCCAATGGGTTTCCTACGAGCAGTACTTC. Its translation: CASSQWVSYEQYF. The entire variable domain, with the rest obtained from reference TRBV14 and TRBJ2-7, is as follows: EAGVTQFPSHSVIEKGQTVTLRCDPISGHDNLYWYRRVMGKEIKFLLHFVKESKQDESGMPNNRFLAERTGGTYSTLKVQPAELEDSGVYFCASSQWVSYEQYFGPGTRLTVT.

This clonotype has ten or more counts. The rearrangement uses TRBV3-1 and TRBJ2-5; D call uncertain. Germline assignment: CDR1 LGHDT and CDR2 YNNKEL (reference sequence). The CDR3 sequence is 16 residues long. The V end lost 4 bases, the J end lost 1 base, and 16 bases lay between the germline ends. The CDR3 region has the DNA TGTGCCAGCAGCCCCGATTGGGCAGAGCTCCAAGAGACCCAGTACTTC. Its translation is CASSPDWAELQETQYF.

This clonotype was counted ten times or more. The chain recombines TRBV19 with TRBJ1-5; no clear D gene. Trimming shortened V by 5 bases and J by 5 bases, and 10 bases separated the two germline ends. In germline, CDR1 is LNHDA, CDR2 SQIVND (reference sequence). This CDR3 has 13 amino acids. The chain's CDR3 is CASSRTVYQPQHF. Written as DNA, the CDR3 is TGTGCCAGTAGTCGAACCGTATATCAGCCCCAGCATTTT.

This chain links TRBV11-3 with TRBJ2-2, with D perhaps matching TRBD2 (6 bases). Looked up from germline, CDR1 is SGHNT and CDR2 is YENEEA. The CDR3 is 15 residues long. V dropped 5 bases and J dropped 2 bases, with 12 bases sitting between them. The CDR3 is CASSPEAGNTGELFF. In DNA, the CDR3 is TGTGCCAGCAGCCCAGAGGCGGGAAACACCGGGGAGCTGTTTTTT. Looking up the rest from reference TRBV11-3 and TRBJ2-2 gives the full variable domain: EAGVVQSPRYKIIEKKQPVAFWCNPISGHNTLYWYLQNLGQGPELLIRYENEEAVDDSQLPKDRFSAERLKGVDSTLKIQPAELGDSAVYLCASSPEAGNTGELFFGEGSRLTVL.

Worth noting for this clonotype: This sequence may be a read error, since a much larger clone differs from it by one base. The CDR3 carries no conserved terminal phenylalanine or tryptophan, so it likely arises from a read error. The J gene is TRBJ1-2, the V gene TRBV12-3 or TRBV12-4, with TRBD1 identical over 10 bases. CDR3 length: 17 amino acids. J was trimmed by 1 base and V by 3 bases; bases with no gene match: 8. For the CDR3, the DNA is TGTGCCAGCAGTTTGCGACAGGGGGCGAATAGTAACTATGGCTACACCTCC. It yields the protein CASSLRQGANSNYGYTS.

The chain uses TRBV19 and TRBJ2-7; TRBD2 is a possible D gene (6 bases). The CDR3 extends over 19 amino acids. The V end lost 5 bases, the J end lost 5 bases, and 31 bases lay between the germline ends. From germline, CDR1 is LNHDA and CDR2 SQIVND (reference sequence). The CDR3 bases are TGTGCCAGTAGTGTTAACGTTGGATATCCGCGGGAACCACCCAACGAGCAGTACTTC. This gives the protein CASSVNVGYPREPPNEQYF.

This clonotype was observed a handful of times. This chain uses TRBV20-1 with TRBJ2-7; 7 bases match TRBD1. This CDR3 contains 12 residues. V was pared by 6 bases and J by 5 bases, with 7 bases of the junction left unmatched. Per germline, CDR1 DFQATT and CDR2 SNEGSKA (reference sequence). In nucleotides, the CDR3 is TGCAGTGCCTCGAGGACAGGTAACGAGCAGTACTTC. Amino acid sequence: CSASRTGNEQYF.

CDR3 sequence reads: CATSDSNRGGYTF. Here the CDR3 DNA reads TGTGCCACCAGTGATTCGAACCGCGGCGGCTACACCTTC. The gene calls are TRBV24-1 and TRBJ1-2; no reliable D call. CDR1 and CDR2 from the germline V gene are KGHDR and SFDVKD. V lost 2 bases and J lost 8, with 11 bases in between. CDR3 length: 13 amino acids.

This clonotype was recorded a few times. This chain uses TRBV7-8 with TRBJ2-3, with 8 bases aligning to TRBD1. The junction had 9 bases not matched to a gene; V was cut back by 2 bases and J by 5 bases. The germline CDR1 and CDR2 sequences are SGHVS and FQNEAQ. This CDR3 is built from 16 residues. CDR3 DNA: TGTGCCAGCAGCTTAACCGCGACAGGGGCAGGAGATACGCAGTATTTT. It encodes CASSLTATGAGDTQYF.

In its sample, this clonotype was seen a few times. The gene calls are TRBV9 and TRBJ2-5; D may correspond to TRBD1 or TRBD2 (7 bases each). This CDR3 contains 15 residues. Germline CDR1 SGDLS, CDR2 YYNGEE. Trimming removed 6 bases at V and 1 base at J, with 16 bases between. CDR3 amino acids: CASTPGGGLQETQYF. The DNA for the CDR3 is TGTGCCAGCACCCCAGGGGGGGGACTCCAAGAGACCCAGTACTTC. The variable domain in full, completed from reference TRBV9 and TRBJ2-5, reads DSGVTQTPKHLITATGQRVTLRCSPRSGDLSVYWYQQSLDQGLQFLIQYYNGEERAKGNILERFSAQQFPDLHSELNLSSLELGDSALYFCASTPGGGLQETQYFGPGTRLLVL.

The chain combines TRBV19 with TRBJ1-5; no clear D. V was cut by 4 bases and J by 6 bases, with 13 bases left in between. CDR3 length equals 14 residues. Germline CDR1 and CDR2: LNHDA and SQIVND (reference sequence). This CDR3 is CASSTGLPGQPQHF. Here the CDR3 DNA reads TGTGCCAGTAGTACCGGTCTCCCCGGTCAGCCCCAGCATTTT. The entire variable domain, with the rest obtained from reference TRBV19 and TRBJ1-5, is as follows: DGGITQSPKYLFRKEGQNVTLSCEQNLNHDAMYWYRQDPGQGLRLIYYSQIVNDFQKGDIAEGYSVSREKKESFPLTVTSAQKNPTAFYLCASSTGLPGQPQHFGDGTRLSIL.

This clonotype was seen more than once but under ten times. The CDR3 DNA reads TGCGCCAGCAGCTGGGCGGGGTTCGCCTACAATGAGCAGTTCTTC. Protein product: CASSWAGFAYNEQFF. The chain joins TRBV5-1 to TRBJ2-1; D is possibly TRBD2 (6 bases). The ends were cut back, 3 bases at V and 2 bases at J, with 12 bases in the middle. Germline CDR1 reads SGHRS; CDR2 reads YFSETQ. This CDR3 contains 15 residues.